This paragraph reports one T cell receptor (beta chain). Its antigen is unknown. The data originate from a study of CD8 T cells in ankylosing spondylitis. Study outcomes and limitations: The study identified a TCR beta motif of seven or eight highly homologous variants that appeared characteristic of ankylosing spondylitis blood. The disease-linked clones had a CD8+ phenotype and low blood frequencies. Certain motif variants had earlier been reported in reactive arthritis synovial fluid and blood.

CDR1 is SGHKS and CDR2 is YYEKEE in the germline V gene (reference sequence). There are 18 residues in the CDR3. V shed 0 bases and J 7 bases; nucleotides not matched to a gene: 15. By quantitative 5'-RACE with molecular barcodes, the TCR beta libraries were made. TCRdb used MiXCR to reprocess the 5' RACE reads, holding one entry per CDR3 protein. The table has about 250,000 distinct CDR3 sequences, around 32% seen once; the top ten hold around 4.5%. The sequence derives from a male donor with ankylosing spondylitis or in good health (not recorded which). Sequencing was done on a sample of blood, either unsorted or a sorted T cell fraction (not recorded which). The gene calls are TRBV5-5 and TRBJ2-2, with 7 bases aligning to TRBD2. DNA of the CDR3: TGTGCCAGCAGCTTGGTTGTGGTACTAGCGTTGTCGGACGGGGAGCTGTTTTTT. Translating gives CASSLVVVLALSDGELFF.